This entry is about one T cell receptor beta chain. Its antigen is unidentified. Recent acute infections and vaccinations were absent in the healthy HIV-negative adult donors. Germline V gives CDR1 MNHEY, CDR2 SVGAGI. This CDR3 comprises 16 residues. Trimming left V 0 bases short and J 7 bases short, with 18 bases between. This table comes from immunoSEQ multiplex PCR, and its TCRdb copy is limited to in-frame clones, with some not included. The sample consists of more than 2,000,000 clones, over 90% of them appearing once. The data are from a study of shared clonotypes between healthy human individuals. Across the whole study: CD4 naive and memory got three plates each, CD8 naive two, CD8 memory one. Points from the study as a whole: Estimated richness values were generally larger in naive subsets than in memory subsets. In this cohort, only blood was sampled, and tissue repertoires likely differ.

Material for sequencing was naive CD4+ T cells from PBMCs. The subset was: CD45RA+ positively selected. The chain recombines TRBV6-5 with TRBJ1-2; no firm D call. This receptor was identified in a man aged 18 to 29 in good health. Some clones in this sample may be carry-over from other donors' samples. The CDR3 region has the DNA TGTGCCAGCAGTTACTCCCGCGGAGGGCAGACCGGTGGCTACACCTTC. This sequence encodes CASSYSRGGQTGGYTF.